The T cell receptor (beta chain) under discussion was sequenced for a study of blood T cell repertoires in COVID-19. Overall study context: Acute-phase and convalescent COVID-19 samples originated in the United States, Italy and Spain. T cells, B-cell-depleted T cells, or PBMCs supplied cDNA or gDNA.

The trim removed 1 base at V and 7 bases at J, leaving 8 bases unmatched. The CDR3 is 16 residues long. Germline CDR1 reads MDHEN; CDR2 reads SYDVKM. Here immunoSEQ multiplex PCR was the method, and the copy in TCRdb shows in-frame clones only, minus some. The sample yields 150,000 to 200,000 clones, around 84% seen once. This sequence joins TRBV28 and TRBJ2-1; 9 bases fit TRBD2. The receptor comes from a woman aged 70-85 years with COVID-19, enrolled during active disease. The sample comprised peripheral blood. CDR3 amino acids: CASSLFRGGARNEQFF. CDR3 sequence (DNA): TGTGCCAGCAGTTTATTTCGCGGGGGGGCCAGGAATGAGCAGTTCTTC.